The present TCR beta chain was sequenced within a study of T cell responses to AZD1222 COVID-19 vaccine. Notes on the study in general: AZD1222 recipients seropositive at baseline numbered only six or seven. Elevations in Spike-specific TCR breadth and depth followed administration of two AZD1222 doses. Clonal diversity may have been underestimated in mostly white British donors.

The V gene's germline CDR1 is LNHDA and CDR2 SQIVND (reference sequence). Trimming pared 2 bases from V and 2 bases from J, leaving 10 bases between. CDR3 length: 14 residues. Comment on this clone: Its matching antigen is unknown.

Second doses that came at about 4 or about 12 weeks were put together. Profiled with immunoSEQ multiplex PCR; TCRdb holds only in-frame clones, not every one. Found here are about 56,000 clones, 70% to 90% of them singletons; the top ten hold 6.9%. V usage is TRBV19 and J usage is TRBJ2-7; D tentatively reads TRBD1 or TRBD2 (5 bases each). This TCR was recovered from an adult who received the AZD1222 COVID-19 vaccine. The sequencing used peripheral blood, collected 28 days after the second AZD1222 dose. CDR3 residues: CASSIMGTAYEQYF. The CDR3 coding sequence is TGTGCCAGTAGTATAATGGGGACGGCCTACGAGCAGTACTTC.